This T cell receptor beta chain appears in the sequencing data of a study of identical twins. The CDR3 covers 10 residues. The V end lost 3 bases, the J end lost 10 bases, and 9 bases lay between the germline ends. The germline CDR1 and CDR2 sequences are DFQATT and SNEGSKA (reference sequence). In TCRdb, the 5' RACE reads were re-called with MiXCR into one record per CDR3 protein. The data show some 1,600,000 distinct CDR3 sequences, more than 30% seen once. The specimen was cord blood. This receptor was identified in a newborn girl in good health. The genes are TRBV20-1 and TRBJ1-2; D might be TRBD1 (6 bases). The CDR3 bases are TGCAGTGCTAGGACAGGCCCCTACACCTTC. Translated, it gives CSARTGPYTF.